Following are 6 T cell receptor beta chains from one sample sequenced in a study of blood T cell repertoires in COVID-19. The protocol was immunoSEQ multiplex PCR, while the TCRdb copy is restricted to in-frame clones and leaves out a portion. The sample includes around 37,000 clones, 70% to 90% seen only once; the top ten take approximately 2.3%. Sequenced material: peripheral blood. The receptors here all came from a human donor in a cohort sampled during active COVID-19.

The chain uses TRBV10-3 and TRBJ1-6; no clear D gene. V lost 0 bases and J 5 bases, leaving 11 bases between the germline ends. CDR3 size: 16 residues. The V gene's germline CDR1 is ENHRY and CDR2 SYGVKD. This chain's CDR3 is CAISESEFAHNSPLHF. The CDR3 nucleotides read TGTGCCATCAGTGAGTCAGAGTTTGCCCATAATTCACCCCTCCACTTT.

The rearrangement links TRBV13 to TRBJ2-1, with 9 bases that match TRBD2. There are 14 residues in the CDR3. CDR1 is PRHDT and CDR2 is FYEKMQ in the germline V gene (reference sequence). V gave up 3 bases and J gave up 7 bases; unmatched junction bases: 4. DNA of the CDR3: TGTGCCAGCAGCTTGCGGGGGGGCGGGAATGAGCAGTTCTTC. Translated, it gives CASSLRGGGNEQFF.

This rearrangement joins TRBV4-2 to TRBJ2-7; D may be TRBD2 (7 bases). The V gene's germline CDR1 is LGHNA and CDR2 YNFKEQ. This CDR3 has 15 residues. Trimming pared 0 bases from V and 2 bases from J, leaving 11 bases between. The CDR3 spells CASSQEGGRAYEQYF. CDR3 sequence (DNA): TGTGCCAGCAGCCAAGAGGGGGGGCGGGCCTACGAGCAGTACTTC.

This chain uses TRBV11-3 with TRBJ2-1, with TRBD1 matching 7 bases. There are 15 residues in the CDR3. Trimming at V came to 3 bases and at J to 2 bases, leaving 4 bases not matched to a gene. Germline V gene lookup returns CDR1 SGHNT and CDR2 YENEEA. The CDR3 DNA follows: TGTGCCAGCAGCTTTCAGGGGGACCCCTACAATGAGCAGTTCTTC. It yields the protein CASSFQGDPYNEQFF.

The chain uses TRBV10-1 and TRBJ1-1; no reliable D call. Germline V gene lookup returns CDR1 WNHNN and CDR2 SYGVQD (reference sequence). V shed 0 bases and J shed 4 bases, with 9 bases lying between them. The CDR3 runs to 14 residues. CDR3 protein: CASSESGKITEAFF. CDR3 bases: TGCGCCAGCAGTGAGTCGGGCAAAATCACTGAAGCTTTCTTT.

The rearrangement joins TRBV3-1 (or the pseudogene TRBV3-2) to TRBJ2-5; TRBD2 aligns across 12 bases. Germline CDR1 is LGHDT and CDR2 is YNNKEL (reference sequence). V lost 1 base and J lost 7; bases outside the gene matches: 7. The CDR3 length is 16 residues. DNA of the CDR3: TGTGCCAGCAGCCAAGGGACTAGCGGGGTCCAGGGGACCCAGTACTTC. Residues: CASSQGTSGVQGTQYF.